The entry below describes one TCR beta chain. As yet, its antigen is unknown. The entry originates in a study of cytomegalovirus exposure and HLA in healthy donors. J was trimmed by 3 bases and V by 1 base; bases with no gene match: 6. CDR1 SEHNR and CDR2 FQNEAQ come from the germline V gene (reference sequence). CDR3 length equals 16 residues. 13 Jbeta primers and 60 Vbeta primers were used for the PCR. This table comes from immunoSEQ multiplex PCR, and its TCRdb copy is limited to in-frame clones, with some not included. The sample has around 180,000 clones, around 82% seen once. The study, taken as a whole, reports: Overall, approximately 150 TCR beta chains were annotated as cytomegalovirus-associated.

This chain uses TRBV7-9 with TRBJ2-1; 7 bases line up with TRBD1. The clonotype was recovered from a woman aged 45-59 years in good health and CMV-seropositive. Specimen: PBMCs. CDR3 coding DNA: TGTGCCAGCAGCTTAGTCCCGACAGGGAACTACAATGAGCAGTTCTTC. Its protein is CASSLVPTGNYNEQFF.